A selection of T cell receptor beta chains follows, all from one sample in a study of T cells in Graves' hyperthyroidism and ophthalmopathy. TCRdb analysed the multiplex PCR reads with MiXCR anew, one entry per CDR3 protein. The sample holds more than 300,000 distinct CDR3 sequences, around a sixth seen once. Sequenced: blood. All receptors derive from a man younger than 35 with Graves' ophthalmopathy. Each CDR3 is given with its conserved first and last residue. Fields, in order: V gene, clone size, J gene, D gene, CDR3 protein, CDR3 DNA. D genes are given only for firm matches. Size is stated for part of the rows, as once, few or many counts, or as a class when the clone is expanded.

V: TRBV20-1
size: many
J: TRBJ2-1
D: NA
CDR3: CSPVGVAYNEQFF
DNA: TGCAGTCCCGTGGGGGTGGCCTACAATGAGCAGTTCTTC

V: TRBV3-1
size: NA
J: TRBJ2-1
D: TRBD1
CDR3: CASKPGTGDYNEQFF
DNA: TGTGCCAGTAAACCCGGGACAGGGGACTACAATGAGCAGTTCTTC

V: TRBV20-1
size: many
J: TRBJ2-3
D: TRBD2
CDR3: CSASYPGGELGPDTQYF
DNA: TGCAGTGCTTCTTACCCCGGGGGGGAACTAGGTCCAGATACGCAGTATTTT

V: TRBV11-1
size: many
J: TRBJ2-1
D: TRBD1
CDR3: CASSLLQGYGGNPYNEQFF
DNA: TGTGCCAGCAGCTTACTACAGGGGTACGGTGGTAACCCCTACAATGAGCAGTTCTTC

V: TRBV2
size: many
J: TRBJ1-1
D: NA
CDR3: CASSAHRDTEAFF
DNA: TGTGCCAGCAGCGCCCACCGGGACACTGAAGCTTTCTTT

V: TRBV7-3
size: few
J: TRBJ1-2
D: TRBD1
CDR3: CASSPAGDRSLYRDGYTF
DNA: TGTGCCAGCAGCCCTGCTGGGGACAGGAGTCTTTATCGGGATGGCTACACCTTC

V: TRBV27
size: many
J: TRBJ1-2
D: NA
CDR3: CASSLSGGVGYTF
DNA: TGTGCCAGCAGTTTATCAGGAGGGGTTGGCTACACCTTC

V: TRBV7-9
size: many
J: TRBJ2-5
D: NA
CDR3: CASSQPPSEPTPLAQYF
DNA: TGTGCCAGCAGCCAGCCACCCTCGGAACCCACACCGTTGGCCCAGTACTTC

V: TRBV5-1
size: many
J: TRBJ1-1
D: NA
CDR3: CASSLGAENTEAFF
DNA: TGCGCCAGCAGCTTGGGGGCGGAGAACACTGAAGCTTTCTTT

V: TRBV7-6
size: NA
J: TRBJ2-7
D: TRBD2
CDR3: CASSLRGGEYEQYF
DNA: TGTGCCAGCAGCTTACGCGGGGGGGAATACGAGCAGTACTTC

V: TRBV12-3/TRBV12-4
size: NA
J: TRBJ2-3
D: TRBD2
CDR3: CASSPGAGGTDTQYF
DNA: TGTGCCAGCAGCCCCGGGGCCGGGGGGACAGATACGCAGTATTTT

V: TRBV10-3
size: NA
J: TRBJ1-2
D: NA
CDR3: CAIGANYGYTF
DNA: TGTGCCATTGGAGCTAACTATGGCTACACCTTC

V: TRBV10-2
size: few
J: TRBJ2-3
D: NA
CDR3: CASSESYTDTQYF
DNA: TGCGCCAGCAGTGAGTCGTACACAGATACGCAGTATTTT

V: TRBV27
size: NA
J: TRBJ1-1
D: NA
CDR3: CASRPQGLNIMAEAFF
DNA: TGTGCCAGCAGGCCGCAGGGCCTGAACATTATGGCTGAAGCTTTCTTT

V: TRBV20-1
size: many
J: TRBJ1-6
D: NA
CDR3: CSARDLNRADNSPLHF
DNA: TGCAGTGCTAGAGATTTAAACAGGGCAGATAATTCACCCCTCCACTTT

V: TRBV11-2
size: many
J: TRBJ1-1
D: TRBD1
CDR3: CASSLVQGVPEAFF
DNA: TGTGCCAGCAGCTTAGTACAGGGGGTTCCTGAAGCTTTCTTT

V: TRBV7-9
size: NA
J: TRBJ2-3
D: TRBD2
CDR3: CASSRDSSGESTDTQYF
DNA: TGTGCCAGCAGTCGGGACTCTAGCGGGGAGAGCACAGATACGCAGTATTTT

V: TRBV6-2/TRBV6-3
size: many
J: TRBJ1-5
D: TRBD1
CDR3: CASSYSRQGYQPQHF
DNA: TGTGCCAGCAGTTACTCGCGACAGGGGTATCAGCCCCAGCATTTT

V: TRBV6-1
size: many
J: TRBJ1-6
D: NA
CDR3: CASTGERLARNSPLHF
DNA: TGTGCCAGCACCGGGGAGCGGTTAGCCAGAAATTCACCCCTCCACTTT

V: TRBV6-9
size: NA
J: TRBJ2-2
D: NA
CDR3: CASSYVRGNTGELFF
DNA: TGTGCCAGCAGTTATGTGAGAGGGAACACCGGGGAGCTGTTTTTT

V: TRBV2
size: many
J: TRBJ2-5
D: NA
CDR3: CASRANEGETQYF
DNA: TGTGCCAGCAGAGCGAACGAAGGAGAGACCCAGTACTTC

V: TRBV6-5
size: few
J: TRBJ2-7
D: TRBD1
CDR3: CASKPTGGALNEQYF
DNA: TGTGCCAGCAAACCTACAGGGGGCGCTTTGAACGAGCAGTACTTC

V: TRBV6-1
size: NA
J: TRBJ1-4
D: TRBD1
CDR3: CAWGGQVNEKLFF
DNA: TGTGCCTGGGGGGGACAGGTCAATGAAAAACTGTTTTTT

V: TRBV9
size: NA
J: TRBJ1-2
D: NA
CDR3: CASSVDKGFIYGYTF
DNA: TGTGCCAGCAGCGTAGATAAGGGTTTTATATATGGCTACACCTTC

V: TRBV18
size: NA
J: TRBJ2-2
D: NA
CDR3: CASLPSNTGELFF
DNA: TGTGCCAGCTTACCATCGAACACCGGGGAGCTGTTTTTT

V: TRBV9
size: NA
J: TRBJ1-3
D: TRBD1
CDR3: CASREGTVSGNTIYF
DNA: TGTGCCAGCAGGGAGGGGACAGTCTCTGGAAACACCATATATTTT

V: TRBV20-1
size: NA
J: TRBJ2-7
D: TRBD2
CDR3: CSARDGLAGGAGEQHF
DNA: TGCAGTGCTAGAGATGGGTTAGCGGGGGGCGCCGGCGAGCAGCACTTC

V: TRBV6-1
size: many
J: TRBJ2-7
D: NA
CDR3: CASTLQSTGQFEQYF
DNA: TGTGCCAGCACCCTCCAGAGTACAGGTCAATTCGAGCAGTACTTC

V: TRBV11-2
size: NA
J: TRBJ2-6
D: NA
CDR3: CASSLRDAGANVLTF
DNA: TGTGCCAGCAGCTTAAGGGACGCTGGGGCCAACGTCCTGACTTTC

V: TRBV7-9
size: NA
J: TRBJ1-5
D: TRBD1
CDR3: CASTLQGGQPQHF
DNA: TGTGCCAGCACCCTACAGGGGGGTCAGCCCCAGCATTTT

V: TRBV12-3/TRBV12-4
size: few
J: TRBJ1-3
D: TRBD1
CDR3: CASSSDRVRGNTIHF
DNA: TGTGCCAGCAGCTCTGACAGGGTACGCGGAAACACCATACATTTT

V: TRBV6-5
size: NA
J: TRBJ1-1
D: NA
CDR3: CASSYAGGTEAFF
DNA: TGTGCCAGCAGTTACGCTGGGGGGACTGAAGCTTTCTTT

V: TRBV6-1
size: many
J: TRBJ2-5
D: NA
CDR3: CASRNGETQYF
DNA: TGTGCCAGCAGGAACGGGGAGACCCAGTACTTC

V: TRBV6-4
size: NA
J: TRBJ1-1
D: NA
CDR3: CASSAEGVTEAFF
DNA: TGTGCCAGCAGTGCCGAGGGTGTCACTGAAGCTTTCTTT

V: TRBV6-1
size: many
J: TRBJ2-7
D: NA
CDR3: CASSERRDSTSYEQYF
DNA: TGTGCCAGCAGTGAAAGGAGGGACAGTACATCCTACGAGCAGTACTTC

V: TRBV27
size: NA
J: TRBJ2-3
D: NA
CDR3: CASSFGPPDTQYF
DNA: TGTGCCAGCAGTTTTGGCCCCCCAGATACGCAGTATTTT

V: TRBV6-1
size: many
J: TRBJ1-2
D: NA
CDR3: CASKAAGATHGYTF
DNA: TGTGCCAGCAAGGCCGCAGGAGCCACCCATGGCTACACCTTC

V: TRBV7-2
size: many
J: TRBJ2-5
D: NA
CDR3: CASSLRREALTQYF
DNA: TGTGCCAGCAGCTTAAGGCGAGAGGCCTTGACCCAGTACTTC

V: TRBV3-1
size: few
J: TRBJ2-7
D: NA
CDR3: CASSPRDKVYEQYF
DNA: TGTGCCAGCAGCCCCCGGGACAAGGTTTACGAGCAGTACTTC

V: TRBV6-9
size: NA
J: TRBJ1-1
D: NA
CDR3: CASSYGGGHSNTEAFF
DNA: TGTGCCAGCAGTTACGGGGGGGGGCATTCGAACACTGAAGCTTTCTTT

V: TRBV7-6
size: many
J: TRBJ2-5
D: NA
CDR3: CASSLGNAPLQETQYF
DNA: TGTGCCAGCAGCCTTGGGAACGCACCCCTTCAAGAGACCCAGTACTTC

V: TRBV15
size: NA
J: TRBJ2-2
D: NA
CDR3: CATSRDLNTGELFF
DNA: TGTGCCACCAGCAGAGATCTCAACACCGGGGAGCTGTTTTTT

V: TRBV28
size: many
J: TRBJ1-5
D: NA
CDR3: CASSSLAPQHF
DNA: TGTGCCAGCAGTTCCCTCGCACCCCAGCATTTT

V: TRBV6-2/TRBV6-3
size: few
J: TRBJ1-3
D: NA
CDR3: CAILRDDSGNTIYF
DNA: TGTGCCATCCTGAGGGACGACTCTGGAAACACCATATATTTT

V: TRBV20-1
size: many
J: TRBJ1-2
D: NA
CDR3: CSAGGAADYSYGYTF
DNA: TGCAGTGCTGGCGGGGCGGCGGACTACAGCTATGGCTACACCTTC